This T cell receptor (beta chain) emerged from a study of T cell clonotyping in hematopoietic cell transplantation. Study-level points and caveats: After transplant, recipient diversity fell while pathologically expanded clonotypes grew through day 180.

Profiled with immunoSEQ multiplex PCR; TCRdb holds only in-frame clones, not every one. The sample lists nearly 70,000 clones; approximately 94% were seen once. Regarding this clone: Its antigen is unidentified.

Sample: peripheral blood mononuclear cells. This TCR was recovered from a man aged 50-60 years in good health. Some clones in this sample may be carry-over from other donors' samples.

CDR3 DNA sequence: TGTGCCAGCAGCTTCGGTCGTCCTAGCGGGACCTACGAGCAGTACTTC. Translation: CASSFGRPSGTYEQYF. The chain joins TRBV11-2 to TRBJ2-7; 9 nucleotides line up with TRBD2. The CDR3 sequence is 16 residues long. After removal of 3 bases from V and 2 bases from J, the junction contained 8 bases not matched to a gene. CDR1 is SGHAT, CDR2 FQNNGV, per germline.